The clone carrying this T cell receptor (beta chain) was seen repeatedly, ten times or more. The data were obtained in a study of CD8+CD57+ T cells in acquired aplastic anemia. V dropped 1 base and J dropped 4 bases, with 11 bases sitting between them. The CDR3 has 15 residues. Germline CDR1 reads SEHNR; CDR2 reads FQNEAQ (reference sequence). The template used for profiling TCR beta VDJ and CDR3 was genomic DNA. TCRdb analysed the reads with MiXCR anew, one entry per CDR3 protein. The data hold roughly 81,000 distinct CDR3 sequences, with 40% to 55% observed a single time. The sequence was obtained from a human donor in good health, serving as a control. Sequencing was done on a sample of sorted CD4+, CD8+, or CD8+CD57+ T cells (not recorded which) from PBMCs. This chain links TRBV7-9 with TRBJ2-1, with D tentatively TRBD2 (5 bases). CDR3 loop: CASSLGVEAYNEQFF. The CDR3 coding sequence is TGTGCCAGCAGCTTAGGGGTGGAGGCTTACAATGAGCAGTTCTTC.